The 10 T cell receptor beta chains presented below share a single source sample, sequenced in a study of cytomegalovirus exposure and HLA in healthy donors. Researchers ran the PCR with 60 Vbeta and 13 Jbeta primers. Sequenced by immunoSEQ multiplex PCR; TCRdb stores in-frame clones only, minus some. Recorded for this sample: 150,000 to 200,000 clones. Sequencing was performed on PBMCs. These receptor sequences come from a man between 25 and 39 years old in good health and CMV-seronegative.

The CDR3: CASTRGNEKLFF. The CDR3, as DNA: TGTGCCAGCACCCGAGGGAATGAAAAACTGTTTTTT. This chain connects TRBV28 to TRBJ1-4; no definite D call. Germline CDR1 and CDR2: MDHEN and SYDVKM. V dropped 7 bases and J dropped 5 bases, with 8 bases sitting between them. CDR3 size: 12 residues.

The CDR3 protein is CASSTLAGGIDTQYF. CDR3 DNA: TGTGCCAGCAGCACCCTAGCGGGAGGGATAGATACGCAGTATTTT. The genes are TRBV9 and TRBJ2-3, with TRBD2 matching over 12 bases. The CDR3 spans 15 residues. CDR1 SGDLS and CDR2 YYNGEE come from the germline V gene. V lost 4 bases to trimming and J lost 5 bases; unmatched junction nucleotides: 5.

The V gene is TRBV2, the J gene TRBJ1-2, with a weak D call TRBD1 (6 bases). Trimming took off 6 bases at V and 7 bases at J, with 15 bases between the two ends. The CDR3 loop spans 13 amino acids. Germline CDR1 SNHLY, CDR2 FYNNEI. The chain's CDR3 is CASSEQGSGGYTF. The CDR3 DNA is TGTGCCAGCAGCGAACAGGGATCTGGTGGCTACACCTTC. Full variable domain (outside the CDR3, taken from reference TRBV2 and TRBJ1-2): EPEVTQTPSHQVTQMGQEVILRCVPISNHLYFYWYRQILGQKVEFLVSFYNNEISEKSEIFDDQFSVERPDGSNFTLKIRSTKLEDSAMYFCASSEQGSGGYTFGSGTRLTVV.

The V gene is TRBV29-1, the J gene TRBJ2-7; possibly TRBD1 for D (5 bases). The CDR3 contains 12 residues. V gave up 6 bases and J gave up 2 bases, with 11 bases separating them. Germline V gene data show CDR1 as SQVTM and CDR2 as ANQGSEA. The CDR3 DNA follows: TGCAGCGTAGTAGGGGCCACCTACGAGCAGTACTTC. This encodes CSVVGATYEQYF.

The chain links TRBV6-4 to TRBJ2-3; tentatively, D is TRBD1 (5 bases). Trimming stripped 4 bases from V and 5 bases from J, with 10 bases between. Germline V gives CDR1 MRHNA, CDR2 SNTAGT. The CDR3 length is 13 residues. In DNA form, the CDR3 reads TGTGCCAGCAGTGGTCAGGGTCGAGATACGCAGTATTTT. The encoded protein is CASSGQGRDTQYF.

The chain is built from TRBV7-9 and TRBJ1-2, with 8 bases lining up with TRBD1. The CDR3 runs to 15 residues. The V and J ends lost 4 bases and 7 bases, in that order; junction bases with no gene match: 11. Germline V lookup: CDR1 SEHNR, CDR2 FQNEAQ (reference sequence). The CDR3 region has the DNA TGTGCCAGCAGCTCAGGGGAACAGGGGGTTAGTGGCTACACCTTC. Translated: CASSSGEQGVSGYTF. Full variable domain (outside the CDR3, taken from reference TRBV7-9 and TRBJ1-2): DTGVSQNPRHKITKRGQNVTFRCDPISEHNRLYWYRQTLGQGPEFLTYFQNEAQLEKSRLLSDRFSAERPKGSFSTLEIQRTEQGDSAMYLCASSSGEQGVSGYTFGSGTRLTVV.

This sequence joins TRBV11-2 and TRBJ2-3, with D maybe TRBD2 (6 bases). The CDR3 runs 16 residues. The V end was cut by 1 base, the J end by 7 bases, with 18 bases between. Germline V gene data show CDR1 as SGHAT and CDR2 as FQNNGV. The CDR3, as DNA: TGTGCCAGCAGCTTAGTCCGTACTAGCCTAGGCTATACGCAGTATTTT. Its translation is CASSLVRTSLGYTQYF.

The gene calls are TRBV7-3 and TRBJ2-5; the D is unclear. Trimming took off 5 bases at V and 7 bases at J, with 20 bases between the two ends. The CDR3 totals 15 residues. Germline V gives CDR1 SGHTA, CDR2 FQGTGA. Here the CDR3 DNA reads TGTGCCAGCAGCCCCACACCGGGTTCCTTGTGGACCCAGTACTTC. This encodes CASSPTPGSLWTQYF.

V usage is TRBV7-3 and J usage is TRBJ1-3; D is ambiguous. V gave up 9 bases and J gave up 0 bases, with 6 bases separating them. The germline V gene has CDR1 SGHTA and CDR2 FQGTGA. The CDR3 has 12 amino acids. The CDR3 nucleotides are TGTGCCAGTGGAGCCTCTGGAAACACCATATATTTT. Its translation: CASGASGNTIYF. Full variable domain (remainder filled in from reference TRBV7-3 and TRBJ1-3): GAGVSQTPSNKVTEKGKYVELRCDPISGHTALYWYRQSLGQGPEFLIYFQGTGAADDSGLPNDRFFAVRPEGSVSTLKIQRTERGDSAVYLCASGASGNTIYFGEGSWLTVV.

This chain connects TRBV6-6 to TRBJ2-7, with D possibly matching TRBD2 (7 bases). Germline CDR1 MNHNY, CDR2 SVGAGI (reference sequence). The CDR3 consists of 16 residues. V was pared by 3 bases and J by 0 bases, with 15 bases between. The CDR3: CASSYLAGASSYEQYF. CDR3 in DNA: TGTGCCAGCAGTTATTTGGCGGGGGCAAGCTCCTACGAGCAGTACTTC.